One sample yielded the 24 T cell receptor beta chains listed below, sequenced in a study of T cells in Graves' hyperthyroidism and ophthalmopathy (dated by TCRdb to about 2019). Libraries were prepared through multiplex PCR. Data came from an Illumina HiSeq 2000. TCR beta CDR3 regions were amplified from RNA transcripts. For the first round of RT-PCR on the TCR CDR3, the HTBI primer set was used together with the Qiagen OneStep RT-PCR kit. The public sequencing data were trimmed at Q25 with fastp and processed into clonotypes with MiXCR by TCRdb, which kept only in-frame beta chains. Records with the same CDR3 protein are collapsed into one entry carrying the most frequent genes and DNA. The sample data list some 490,000 distinct CDR3 sequences, and about 15% of these were observed just once. The top ten hold 25% to 30% of the sample. Sample: blood. The source is a woman aged 25 to 45 with Graves' ophthalmopathy.

The rearrangement uses TRBV28 and TRBJ1-1; weak D call: TRBD1 (6 bases). Deletions cut 6 bases from V and 7 bases from J, with 12 bases between. Germline values: CDR1 MDHEN, CDR2 SYDVKM. The CDR3 length is 12 residues. The CDR3 reads CASSLTGNEAFF. As DNA, the CDR3 is TGTGCCAGCAGCCTGACAGGTAATGAAGCTTTCTTT.

The chain is built from TRBV5-6 and TRBJ1-4; TRBD1 is a possible D gene (5 bases). Germline V gives CDR1 SGHDT, CDR2 YYEEEE. Between the trimmed V and J ends, which lost 2 bases and 8 bases, there was a span of 10 bases. The CDR3 runs 13 residues. The CDR3 nucleotides read TGTGCCAGCAGCTTTCCGCGGGGGGAAAAACTGTTTTTT. It codes for CASSFPRGEKLFF.

With regard to this clonotype: This may arise from a read error, as a much more abundant clone is one base away. V is TRBV20-1 and J is TRBJ2-7; 7 bases agree with TRBD1. This CDR3 has 14 amino acids. The germline V gene encodes CDR1 DFQATT and CDR2 SNEGSKA (reference sequence). The CDR3 nucleotides read TGCAGTGCTAGAGCCGCGGACAGGAATCACGAGCGGTACTTC. It translates to CSARAADRNHERYF.

This clonotype has ten or more counts. The V gene is TRBV7-2, the J gene TRBJ1-1; D remains unclear. The CDR3 is made up of 14 amino acids. Germline lookup yields CDR1 SGHTA and CDR2 FQGNSA. V was pared by 0 bases and J by 1 base, with 6 bases between. CDR3 sequence reads: CASSLAPSNTEAFF. The CDR3 DNA reads TGTGCCAGCAGCTTAGCCCCCTCGAACACTGAAGCTTTCTTT. The full variable domain, in which reference TRBV7-2 and TRBJ1-1 provide the parts outside the CDR3, is GAGVSQSPSNKVTEKGKDVELRCDPISGHTALYWYRQSLGQGLEFLIYFQGNSAPDKSGLPSDRFSAERTGGSVSTLTIQRTQQEDSAVYLCASSLAPSNTEAFFGQGTRLTVV.

The chain is built from TRBV27 and TRBJ1-2, with D tentatively TRBD1 (5 bases). Germline V gives CDR1 MNHEY, CDR2 SMNVEV (reference sequence). This CDR3 region has 15 residues. Trimming took 3 bases from V and 6 from J, leaving 17 bases between them. In DNA form, the CDR3 reads TGTGCCAGCAGTTTCGGGGGGGTTGACCTAAATGGCTACACCTTC. As protein: CASSFGGVDLNGYTF.

This rearrangement joins TRBV6-2 or TRBV6-3 to TRBJ2-6; D might be TRBD2 (6 bases). CDR3 length: 17 residues. Looked up from germline, CDR1 is MNHEY and CDR2 is SVGEGT. V shed 6 bases and J shed 1 base, with 16 bases lying between them. This CDR3 is CASSKLAMSSGANVLTF. CDR3 in DNA: TGTGCCAGCAGCAAGCTAGCGATGAGTTCTGGGGCCAACGTCCTGACTTTC.

This CDR3 reads CASSPRRDGAYNEQFF. CDR3 sequence (DNA): TGTGCCAGCAGCCCGAGAAGGGACGGAGCCTACAATGAGCAGTTCTTC. This chain links TRBV9 with TRBJ2-1; D assignment may be TRBD1 or TRBD2 (5 bases each). The CDR3 contains 16 residues. The V end was cut by 4 bases, the J end by 2 bases, with 16 bases between. Germline loops: CDR1 SGDLS, CDR2 YYNGEE. Variable domain in full (rest from reference TRBV9 and TRBJ2-1): DSGVTQTPKHLITATGQRVTLRCSPRSGDLSVYWYQQSLDQGLQFLIQYYNGEERAKGNILERFSAQQFPDLHSELNLSSLELGDSALYFCASSPRRDGAYNEQFFGPGTRLTVL.

This clonotype was picked up a small number of times. The J gene is TRBJ2-1, the V gene TRBV11-3, with a weak D call TRBD2 (6 bases). Trimming removed 4 bases at V and 7 bases at J, with 14 bases between. CDR3 length: 14 residues. Germline CDR1 is SGHNT and CDR2 is YENEEA. The CDR3 DNA follows: TGTGCCAGCAGCTCCTTCGGGAGTCCTAATGAGCAGTTCTTC. It yields the protein CASSSFGSPNEQFF.

This clonotype was detected many times. CDR3 sequence: CASSPGLESTYEQYF. The DNA for the CDR3 is TGTGCCAGCTCACCAGGGCTTGAAAGCACCTACGAGCAGTACTTC. The V gene is TRBV18, the J gene TRBJ2-7; no clear D gene. The CDR3 runs 15 residues. Germline V lookup: CDR1 KGHSH, CDR2 LQKENI. Trimming stripped 2 bases from V and 2 bases from J, with 13 bases between. Variable domain in full (rest from reference TRBV18 and TRBJ2-7): NAGVMQNPRHLVRRRGQEARLRCSPMKGHSHVYWYRQLPEEGLKFMVYLQKENIIDESGMPKERFSAEFPKEGPSILRIQQVVRGDSAAYFCASSPGLESTYEQYFGPGTRLTVT.

This clonotype was recorded a few times. The CDR3 loop reads CASCPATSSYEQYF. CDR3 nucleotides: TGTGCCAGCTGCCCGGCCACCAGCTCCTACGAGCAGTACTTC. V gene TRBV5-6 combines with J gene TRBJ2-7; D is unresolved. The germline V gene has CDR1 SGHDT and CDR2 YYEEEE. This CDR3 region has 14 residues. The germline V and J ends were trimmed by 7 bases and 0 bases, with 14 bases remaining between them.

This clonotype showed up many times. With a much larger clone just one base away, this may be a read error. The chain uses TRBV7-2 and TRBJ2-3; 7 bases align to TRBD1. Germline V gene lookup returns CDR1 SGHTA and CDR2 FQGNSA. CDR3 length: 16 residues. In DNA form, the CDR3 reads TGTGCCAGCAGCCCCGTCCCGAGAGGGGGCACAAATACGCAGTATTTT. This encodes CASSPVPRGGTNTQYF. The full variable domain, rest sourced from reference TRBV7-2 and TRBJ2-3, is GAGVSQSPSNKVTEKGKDVELRCDPISGHTALYWYRQSLGQGLEFLIYFQGNSAPDKSGLPSDRFSAERTGGSVSTLTIQRTQQEDSAVYLCASSPVPRGGTNTQYFGPGTRLTVL.

This clonotype was seen only a few times. Sequence at one end of the junction differs from germline and may be a read error. The chain joins TRBV30 to TRBJ2-7, with D perhaps assigned TRBD1 or TRBD2 (6 bases each). The CDR3 has 14 residues. Germline V gene lookup returns CDR1 GTSNPN and CDR2 SVGIG (reference sequence). The CDR3 DNA is TGTGCCCGGAGTCCGGACAGCCCCGCGGGGGAGCAGTACTTC. This encodes CARSPDSPAGEQYF.

This clonotype was counted many times. The chain has TRBV28 and TRBJ2-5; D is unresolved. The V gene's germline CDR1 is MDHEN and CDR2 SYDVKM. V was cut by 8 bases and J by 1 base, with 11 bases left in between. CDR3 length: 13 amino acids. For the CDR3, the DNA is TGTGCCAGCCGTCCAGCAGCCCAAGAGACCCAGTACTTC. Its protein is CASRPAAQETQYF.

In its sample, this clonotype was seen many times. The rearrangement links TRBV11-1 to TRBJ2-7, with 9 bases identical to TRBD1. Germline CDR1 is SGHAT and CDR2 is FQDESV (reference sequence). The CDR3 consists of 14 residues. V dropped 4 bases and J dropped 3; count of bases not matched to a gene: 4. The CDR3 DNA reads as TGTGCCAGCAGCTGGGGACAGGGCGACTACGAGCAGTACTTC. Translated, it gives CASSWGQGDYEQYF. Together with reference TRBV11-1 and TRBJ2-7, the CDR3 gives the full variable domain: EAEVAQSPRYKITEKSQAVAFWCDPISGHATLYWYRQILGQGPELLVQFQDESVVDDSQLPKDRFSAERLKGVDSTLKIQPAELGDSAMYLCASSWGQGDYEQYFGPGTRLTVT.

This clonotype was seen only a few times. The chain joins TRBV10-3 to TRBJ1-1; 8 bases line up with TRBD1. The CDR3 spans 15 residues. The germline V gene has CDR1 ENHRY and CDR2 SYGVKD. The junction had 13 bases not matched to a gene; V was cut back by 6 bases and J by 7 bases. The CDR3 nucleotides read TGTGCCATCAGGCCGGACAGGGAAGCCTCTTTTGAAGCTTTCTTT. This encodes CAIRPDREASFEAFF.

This clonotype was recorded at least ten times. This chain joins TRBV7-2 and TRBJ1-2, with D possibly matching TRBD1 (6 bases). Germline V gives CDR1 SGHTA, CDR2 FQGNSA. CDR3 length: 13 amino acids. V was clipped by 4 bases and J by 4 bases, with 10 bases between them. CDR3 in DNA: TGTGCCAGCAGCTCAGGACAGCTCTATGGCTACACCTTC. Its translation is CASSSGQLYGYTF.

This clonotype came up a few times. The CDR3 bases are TGTGCCAGCAGTAGCCGGGACATCAAAAACCTCTATGGCTACACCTTC. Its translation: CASSSRDIKNLYGYTF. The chain combines TRBV28 with TRBJ1-2; a weak D match, TRBD1 (6 bases). V shed 5 bases and J shed 4 bases, with 20 bases lying between them. Germline V gene sequence: CDR1 MDHEN, CDR2 SYDVKM. CDR3 length: 16 residues.

In the case of this clonotype: A much more abundant neighbour one base away suggests this may be a read error. This chain links TRBV5-1 with TRBJ2-7, with 7 bases lining up with TRBD2. This CDR3 has 13 amino acids. CDR1 and CDR2 from the germline V gene are SGHRS and YFSETQ. In DNA, the CDR3 is TGTGCCAGCAACCTAGCGGTCCCGGACGAGCAGTACTTC. Amino acids: CASNLAVPDEQYF.

This clonotype was found a few times. The chain has TRBV7-2 and TRBJ2-2, with 7 bases matching TRBD1. CDR1 and CDR2 (germline): SGHTA, FQGNSA. The CDR3 spans 14 residues. Trimming took 5 bases from V and 3 from J; bases not matched to a gene: 3. The CDR3 sequence: CASSRDSYTGELFF. DNA of the CDR3: TGTGCCAGCAGCCGGGACAGCTACACCGGGGAGCTGTTTTTT.

This clonotype was seen more than once but under ten times. The V and J genes are TRBV18 and TRBJ2-2; D possibly corresponds to TRBD1 (6 bases). Trimming left V 0 bases short and J 0 bases short, with 8 bases between. The CDR3 totals 16 residues. Germline CDR1 reads KGHSH; CDR2 reads LQKENI. This CDR3 reads CASSPPGTTNTGELFF. The CDR3, as DNA: TGTGCCAGCTCACCACCGGGGACAACGAACACCGGGGAGCTGTTTTTT.

In its sample, this clonotype was seen many times. V usage is TRBV18 and J usage is TRBJ2-1; D is undetermined. The V and J ends lost 2 bases and 7 bases respectively, with 6 bases between them. This CDR3 comprises 12 residues. Germline assignment: CDR1 KGHSH and CDR2 LQKENI. The CDR3 DNA follows: TGTGCCAGCTCACCAAGTTTGAATGAGCAGTTCTTC. It encodes CASSPSLNEQFF.

This clonotype was counted between two and nine times. This chain uses TRBV6-1 with TRBJ2-3, with D uncertain. Germline V lookup: CDR1 MNHNS, CDR2 SASEGT. Trimming shortened V by 7 bases and J by 2 bases, and 10 bases separated the two germline ends. This CDR3 comprises 13 residues. CDR3: CASNPGLTDTQYF. The CDR3 DNA reads as TGTGCCAGCAACCCGGGCCTCACAGATACGCAGTATTTT.

Concerning this clonotype itself: The junction shows a germline mismatch at one end, possibly a read error. The chain is built from TRBV6-1 and TRBJ2-2, with 8 positions matching TRBD1. Germline V gives CDR1 MNHNS, CDR2 SASEGT. The CDR3 is made up of 16 amino acids. CDR3 region: CTSSPYGTGDTGELFF. In DNA, the CDR3 is TGTACCAGCAGCCCTTACGGGACAGGAGACACCGGGGAGCTGTTTTTT.

This chain connects TRBV9 to TRBJ2-3, with D possibly called TRBD1 or TRBD2 (5 bases each). Trimming removed 0 bases from V and 4 bases from J, with 12 bases in between. The CDR3 is 15 amino acids. The germline gives CDR1 SGDLS, CDR2 YYNGEE. Here the CDR3 DNA reads TGTGCCAGCAGCGTAGGATGGGGACGGTCAGATACGCAGTATTTT. The encoded protein is CASSVGWGRSDTQYF.